The subject of this entry is one TCR beta chain. Germline V lookup: CDR1 DFQATT, CDR2 SNEGSKA (reference sequence). The CDR3 is 15 residues long. Trimming removed 5 bases at V and 2 bases at J, with 19 bases between. This sample stems from a study of CD8 T cells in ankylosing spondylitis. TCRdb independently ran MiXCR on the 5' RACE reads; one entry per CDR3 protein. The table has 250,000 to 400,000 distinct CDR3 sequences, 9.5% to 13% seen once. The receptor was derived from a female donor with ankylosing spondylitis or in good health (not recorded which). Sequences were obtained from blood, either unsorted or a sorted T cell fraction (not recorded which). The genes are TRBV20-1 and TRBJ2-7, with D unclear. The CDR3 nucleotides are TGCAGTGCTCGCCTAATGGCCGTAACTCCCTACGAGCAGTACTTC. It translates to CSARLMAVTPYEQYF.